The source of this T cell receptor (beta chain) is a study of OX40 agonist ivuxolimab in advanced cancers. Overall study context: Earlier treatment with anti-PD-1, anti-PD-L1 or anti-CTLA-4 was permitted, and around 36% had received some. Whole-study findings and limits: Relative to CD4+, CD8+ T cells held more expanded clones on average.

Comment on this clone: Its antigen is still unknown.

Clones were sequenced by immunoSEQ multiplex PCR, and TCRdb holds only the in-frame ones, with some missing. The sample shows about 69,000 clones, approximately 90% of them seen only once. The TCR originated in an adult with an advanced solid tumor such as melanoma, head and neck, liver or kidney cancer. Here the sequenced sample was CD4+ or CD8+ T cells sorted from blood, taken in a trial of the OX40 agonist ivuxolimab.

The DNA for the CDR3 is TGTGCCAGCAGCTTAGACAGCAACACCGGGGAGCTGTTTTTT. Protein sequence: CASSLDSNTGELFF. The rearrangement links TRBV11-3 to TRBJ2-2; D is ambiguous. The V and J ends lost 0 bases and 2 bases respectively, with 4 bases between them. This CDR3 has 14 residues. In germline, CDR1 is SGHNT, CDR2 YENEEA.